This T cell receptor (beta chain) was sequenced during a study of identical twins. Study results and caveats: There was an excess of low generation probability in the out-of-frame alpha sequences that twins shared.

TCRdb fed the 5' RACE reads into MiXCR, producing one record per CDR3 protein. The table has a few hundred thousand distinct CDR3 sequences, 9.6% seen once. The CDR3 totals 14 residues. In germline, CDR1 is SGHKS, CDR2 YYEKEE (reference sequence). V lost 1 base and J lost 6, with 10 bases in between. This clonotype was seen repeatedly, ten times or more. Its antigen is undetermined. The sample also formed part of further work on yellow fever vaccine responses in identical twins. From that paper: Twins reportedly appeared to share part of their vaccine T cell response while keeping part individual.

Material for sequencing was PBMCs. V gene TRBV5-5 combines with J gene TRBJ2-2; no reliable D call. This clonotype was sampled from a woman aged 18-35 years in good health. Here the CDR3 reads CASSLTRPAGELFF. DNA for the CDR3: TGTGCCAGCAGCTTGACCCGTCCGGCCGGGGAGCTGTTTTTT. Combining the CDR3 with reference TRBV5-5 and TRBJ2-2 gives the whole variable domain DAGVTQSPTHLIKTRGQQVTLRCSPISGHKSVSWYQQVLGQGPQFIFQYYEKEERGRGNFPDRFSARQFPNYSSELNVNALLLGDSALYLCASSLTRPAGELFFGEGSRLTVL.